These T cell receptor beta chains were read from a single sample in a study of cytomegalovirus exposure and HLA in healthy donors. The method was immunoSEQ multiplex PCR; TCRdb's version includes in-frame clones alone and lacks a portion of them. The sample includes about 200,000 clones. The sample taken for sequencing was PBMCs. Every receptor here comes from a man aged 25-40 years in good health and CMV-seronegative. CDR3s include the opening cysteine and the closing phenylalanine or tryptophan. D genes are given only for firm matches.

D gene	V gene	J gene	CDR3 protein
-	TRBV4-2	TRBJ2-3	CASSPKRGGESDTQYF
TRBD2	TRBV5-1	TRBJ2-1	CASSLAGDEQFF
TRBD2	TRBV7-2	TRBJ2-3	CASSLLPAGVSTDTQYF
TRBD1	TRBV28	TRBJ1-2	CASSPPQTGRGYTF
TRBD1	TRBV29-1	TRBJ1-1	CSVAGTGGAMGTEAFF
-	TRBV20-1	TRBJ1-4	CSATGQRKLFF
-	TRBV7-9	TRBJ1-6	CASSLARGPNSPLHF
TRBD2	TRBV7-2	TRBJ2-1	CASSLTSAYNEQFF
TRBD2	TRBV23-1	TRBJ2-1	CAIPGLALTNEQFF
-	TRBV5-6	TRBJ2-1	CASSYGRGGLPYNEQFF
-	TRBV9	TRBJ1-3	CASSSSRAGNTIYF
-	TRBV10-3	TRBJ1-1	CAISEGGRMNTEAFF
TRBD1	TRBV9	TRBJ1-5	CASSSTPQGDFSNQPQHF
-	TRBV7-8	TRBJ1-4	CASSYNLKIATNEKLFF
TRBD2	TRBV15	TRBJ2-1	CATSRDRLAPSNEQFF
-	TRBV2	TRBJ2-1	CASNPRVVDNEQFF
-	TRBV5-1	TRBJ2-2	CASSLAGSDGELFF
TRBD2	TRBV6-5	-	CASFPSGSGHEQYF
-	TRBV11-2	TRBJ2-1	CASSLGAGASNEQFF
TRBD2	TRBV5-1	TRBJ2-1	CASSLPNPGLAGINEQFF
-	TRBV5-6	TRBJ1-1	CASSLNSGVAEAFF
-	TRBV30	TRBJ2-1	CAWTTPGRANLDEQFF
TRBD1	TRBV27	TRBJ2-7	CASTSKGQSYEQYF
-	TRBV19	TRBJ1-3	CASSPTQARGNTIYF
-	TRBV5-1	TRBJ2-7	CASSPGGPGYEQYF
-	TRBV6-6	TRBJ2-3	CASSYSAGSSTDTQYF
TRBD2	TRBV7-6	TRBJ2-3	CASSQLAGDTDTQYF
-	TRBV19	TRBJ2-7	CASTPRHTYEQYF
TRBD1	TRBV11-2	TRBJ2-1	CASSLRPTGTGVDNEQFF
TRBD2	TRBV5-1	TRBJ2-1	CASSLRLAGGGNEQFF
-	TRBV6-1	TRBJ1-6	CASSEALGQGNNSPLHF
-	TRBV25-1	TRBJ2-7	CASSVTTATIYEQYF
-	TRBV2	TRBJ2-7	CASSAYYEQYF
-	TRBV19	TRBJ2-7	CASGDSYYEQYF
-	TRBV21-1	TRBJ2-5	CATRAGETQYF
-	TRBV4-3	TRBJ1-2	CASRLGKFGLTNYGYTF
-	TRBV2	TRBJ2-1	CASRGRGEQFF
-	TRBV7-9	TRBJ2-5	CASSPPGGFQETQYF
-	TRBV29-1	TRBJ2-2	CSVLTGSAGELFF
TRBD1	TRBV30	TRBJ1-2	CACVQGLYGYTF
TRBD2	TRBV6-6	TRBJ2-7	CASSTPREKSYEQYF
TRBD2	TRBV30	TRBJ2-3	CAWKREVDTQYF
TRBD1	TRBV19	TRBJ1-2	CASSPPGTDGYTF
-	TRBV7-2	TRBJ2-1	CASSLFRNLNEQFF
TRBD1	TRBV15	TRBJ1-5	CATSRGGTDNQPQHF
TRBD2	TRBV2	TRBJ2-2	CASSDLTPGTSGVGGYTGELFF